This T cell receptor (beta chain) was documented in a study of T cell repertoires in cytomegalovirus infection (dated by TCRdb to between 2018 and 2021). Study-wide context: The peptide stimulations were aimed at well-studied HLA-B-restricted epitopes as well as recently identified HLA-C-restricted CMV epitopes, whose presentation resists viral immunomodulation. The HLA type of each donor mattered for the analysis, because public TCR beta signatures pointed to carriage of CMV infection along with the matching HLA type. The paper as a whole reports these results and caveats: The ex vivo response was dominated by HLA-C-restricted CMV-specific TCR beta clonotypes, which also provided the single most frequent clonotype in two of eight donors. Carriers of CMV infection plus the relevant HLA type were discriminated by the cumulative frequency of public TCR beta family members in the study cohort and in an independent roughly 380-donor cohort.

The CDR3 goes from the cysteine to the phenylalanine over 14 residues. CDR3 DNA is the only sequence kept; it has 42 bases, read in frame from the first base. From the germline V gene (reference sequence), CDR1 is MNHEY and CDR2 is SMNVEV. V and J are truncated by 6 bases and 6 bases respectively, leaving an intervening sequence of 18 bases. What the treatment or condition label conveys for this sample: in vitro stimulation with specific CMV peptide epitopes to enrich CMV-specific T cells. Sequencing instrument: Illumina HiSeq 1500. TCRdb itself trimmed the public reads at Q25 with fastp, ran MiXCR and retained productive beta chains. Rows with a matching CDR3 protein are joined into one entry that keeps the most common DNA and genes. This sample holds some 940,000 distinct CDR3 sequences; under 40% were observed only once. The top ten constitute roughly an eighth of the sample. Concerning this clonotype itself: Its cognate antigen has yet to be identified. Base qualities are not provided; no much larger clone lies one nucleotide away.

The source was cultured CD8+ T cells from PBMCs, collected from culture after CMV antigen stimulation. In this chain, TRBV27 is recombined with TRBJ2-7, with a tentative D gene TRBD2 over 6 matching bases. This TCR came from a human donor in good health (CMV status not recorded). Some clones in this sample may be carry-over from other donors' samples. The CDR3 region has the sequence CASSHQWGLGEQYF. The bases read TGTGCCAGCAGCCACCAGTGGGGACTTGGCGAGCAGTACTTC.